Below are 18 T cell receptor beta chains sequenced from a single sample in a study of yellow fever vaccine responses in identical twins. TCRdb re-called the RT-PCR reads through MiXCR, storing one row per CDR3 protein. This table has 2,500 to 3,000 distinct CDR3 sequences, about 90% appearing once. The specimen was T cells from blood (PBMCs), unsorted or a sorted subset (not recorded which), collected before or after yellow fever vaccination (not recorded which). The receptors were sampled from a female donor who received the yellow fever vaccine.

The chain combines TRBV20-1 with TRBJ2-7; possible D gene TRBD2, 6 bases. CDR3 length equals 17 residues. Germline lookup yields CDR1 DFQATT and CDR2 SNEGSKA (reference sequence). V was trimmed by 3 bases and J by 0 bases, leaving 21 bases between them. Written as DNA, the CDR3 is TGCAGTGCTAGCCTCTACGGGATCGGGAGAGGCTCCTACGAGCAGTACGTC. It specifies CSASLYGIGRGSYEQYV.

This sequence joins TRBV6-1 and TRBJ1-2; 7 nucleotides match TRBD1. CDR3 length: 15 residues. V shed 5 bases, J shed 2 bases, and the junction held 8 bases outside the gene matches. Germline CDR1 MNHNS, CDR2 SASEGT. Here the CDR3 reads CASSPQGQLNYGYTF. CDR3 bases: TGTGCCAGCAGTCCCCAGGGACAGCTCAACTATGGCTACACCTTC.

The rearrangement uses TRBV12-3 or TRBV12-4 and TRBJ1-2, with TRBD1 identical over 9 bases. V shed 4 bases, J shed 7 bases, and the junction held 4 bases outside the gene matches. The CDR3 loop spans 13 amino acids. The CDR3 region is CASSSGTGFGYTF. The CDR3 DNA sequence: TGTGCCAGCAGTTCCGGGACAGGGTTTGGCTACACCTTC.

This sequence joins TRBV18 and TRBJ2-3; D is perhaps TRBD1 (6 bases). This CDR3 contains 15 residues. The germline V gene has CDR1 KGHSH and CDR2 LQKENI. Trimming shortened V by 4 bases and J by 2 bases, and 13 bases separated the two germline ends. Written as DNA, the CDR3 is TGTGCCAGCTCACTTGGACAGAAGCCCACAGATACGCAGTATTTT. This translates into CASSLGQKPTDTQYF.

The CDR3 sequence: CASSPPGLGQPQHF. The DNA of the CDR3 is TGTGCCAGCAGTCCCCCAGGGCTGGGTCAGCCCCAGCATTTT. The J gene is TRBJ1-5, the V gene TRBV12-3 or TRBV12-4; D is possibly TRBD1 (5 bases). Between the trimmed V and J ends, which lost 5 bases and 6 bases, there was a span of 14 bases. There are 14 residues in the CDR3.

Only a few counts were recorded for this clonotype. V is TRBV29-1 and J is TRBJ1-2; unclear D gene. V was pared by 7 bases and J by 0 bases, with 12 bases between. CDR1 SQVTM and CDR2 ANQGSEA come from the germline V gene. The CDR3 length is 13 residues. For the CDR3, the DNA is TGCAGCGCCAAGGAGTTCTCTAACTATGGCTACACCTTC. It is translated as CSAKEFSNYGYTF.

The chain is built from TRBV5-5 and TRBJ1-2, with TRBD1 matching 7 bases. The junction had 3 bases not matched to a gene; V was cut back by 4 bases and J by 6 bases. Germline lookup yields CDR1 SGHKS and CDR2 YYEKEE (reference sequence). The CDR3 contains 12 residues. In DNA, the CDR3 is TGTGCCAGCAGCAAGACAGGGAATGGCTACACCTTC. As protein: CASSKTGNGYTF.

V is TRBV5-5 and J is TRBJ2-7, with D possibly called TRBD1 or TRBD2 (5 bases each). Looked up from germline, CDR1 is SGHKS and CDR2 is YYEKEE (reference sequence). This CDR3 is built from 15 residues. Trimming stripped 4 bases from V and 2 bases from J, with 16 bases between. This CDR3 reads CASSQGLAVPYEQYF. The DNA of the CDR3 is TGTGCCAGCAGCCAGGGCCTAGCAGTACCCTACGAGCAGTACTTC.

The V call is TRBV12-3 or TRBV12-4, the J call TRBJ1-2; TRBD1 matches at 8 bases. V lost 3 bases and J lost 6; bases outside the gene matches: 12. This CDR3 region has 16 residues. CDR3 amino acids: CASSFRRRTGRNGYTF. The CDR3 nucleotides read TGTGCCAGCAGTTTCCGCCGCCGGACAGGGCGTAATGGCTACACCTTC.

The rearrangement uses TRBV11-2 and TRBJ2-2; D gene uncertain. Trimming pared 6 bases from V and 4 bases from J, leaving 12 bases between. This CDR3 spans 14 amino acids. Germline lookup yields CDR1 SGHAT and CDR2 FQNNGV. CDR3 sequence: CASRDPPGTGELFF. CDR3 DNA sequence: TGTGCCAGCAGGGATCCACCGGGCACCGGGGAGCTGTTTTTT.

The genes are TRBV18 and TRBJ2-3, with no clear D. The CDR3 has 17 residues. V lost 0 bases and J 0 bases, leaving 13 bases between the germline ends. Germline V gives CDR1 KGHSH, CDR2 LQKENI. CDR3 in amino acids: CASSPPGRGLSTDTQYF. The CDR3 DNA follows: TGTGCCAGCTCACCACCTGGTCGCGGCCTCAGCACAGATACGCAGTATTTT.

The chain couples TRBV11-2 to TRBJ2-5; 8 nucleotides match TRBD2. Losses at the gene ends were 1 base for V and 5 bases for J; bases not matched to a gene: 6. The V gene's germline CDR1 is SGHAT and CDR2 FQNNGV. CDR3 length equals 15 residues. The CDR3 bases are TGTGCCAGCAGCTTAGTTCGGGGGGGGCCGGAGACCCAGTACTTC. Translated, it gives CASSLVRGGPETQYF.

The chain joins TRBV15 to TRBJ1-6; TRBD1 is a possible D gene (5 bases). CDR1 and CDR2 (germline): LNHNV, YYDKDF (reference sequence). The CDR3 has 19 amino acids. V was clipped by 2 bases and J by 4 bases, with 21 bases between them. Written as DNA, the CDR3 is TGTGCCACCAGCAGACCGATTTGGGACCTGATAATATATAATTCACCCCTCCACTTT. Translation gives CATSRPIWDLIIYNSPLHF. The variable domain in full, with the rest retrieved from reference TRBV15 and TRBJ1-6, is DAMVIQNPRYQVTQFGKPVTLSCSQTLNHNVMYWYQQKSSQAPKLLFHYYDKDFNNEADTPDNFQSRRPNTSFCFLDIRSPGLGDTAMYLCATSRPIWDLIIYNSPLHFGNGTRLTVT.

The genes are TRBV12-3 or TRBV12-4 and TRBJ2-7; 10 nucleotides agree with TRBD1. This CDR3 spans 15 amino acids. The junction had 5 bases not matched to a gene; V was cut back by 4 bases and J by 2 bases. The CDR3, as DNA: TGTGCCAGCAGTTCAGGGACAGGGGTAACCTACGAGCAGTACTTC. This codes for CASSSGTGVTYEQYF.

The chain links TRBV18 to TRBJ2-2; no firm D call. Per germline, CDR1 KGHSH and CDR2 LQKENI. V lost 0 bases and J 4 bases, leaving 12 bases between the germline ends. The CDR3 runs 16 residues. The CDR3 coding sequence is TGTGCCAGCTCACCACCGACCCTGGTCCGCACCGGGGAGCTGTTTTTT. It codes for CASSPPTLVRTGELFF.

The chain uses TRBV7-9 and TRBJ2-2, with 12 bases that match TRBD2. Germline V gene data show CDR1 as SEHNR and CDR2 as FQNEAQ (reference sequence). The length of the CDR3 is 16 residues. V trimming: 5 bases; J trimming: 8 bases; junction bases outside the gene matches: 9. This chain's CDR3 is CASSQRLAGVSGELFF. DNA for the CDR3: TGTGCCAGCAGCCAAAGACTAGCGGGAGTTTCTGGGGAGCTGTTTTTT.

This clonotype is a singleton in its sample. The chain couples TRBV12-3 or TRBV12-4 to TRBJ1-5; tentative D call: TRBD1 (5 bases). The CDR3 runs 13 residues. Trimming left V 6 bases short and J 1 base short, with 7 bases between. CDR3 loop: CASSWDSNQPQHF. The CDR3 region has the DNA TGTGCCAGCAGCTGGGACAGCAATCAGCCCCAGCATTTT.

The chain employs TRBV11-1 and TRBJ1-5; tentatively, D is TRBD1 (5 bases). The CDR3 sequence is 16 residues long. Germline V lookup: CDR1 SGHAT, CDR2 FQDESV (reference sequence). The V gene lost 3 bases and the J gene lost 5 bases, with 17 bases spanning the gap. The DNA for the CDR3 is TGTGCCAGCAGCTTTAGCCCGGGACCTATCTATCAGCCCCAGCATTTT. Residues: CASSFSPGPIYQPQHF.